The present entry profiles one TCR beta chain with its context. Its antigen is still unknown. This entry is derived from a study of T cells after yellow fever vaccination. The germline V and J ends were trimmed by 8 bases and 2 bases, with 12 bases remaining between them. CDR1 is MNHNS and CDR2 is SASEGT in the germline V gene. The CDR3 has 13 amino acids. Generation of TCR cDNA used 5'RACE template switching (which added a universal primer site and UMIs). Each CDR3 protein is one row after TCRdb ran MiXCR on the 5' RACE reads. Here the sample spans about 510,000 distinct CDR3 sequences, roughly 22% being singletons. Study findings and constraints: Contaminating bulk clonotypes could be abundant in FACS-sorted repertoires.

V gene TRBV6-1 combines with J gene TRBJ1-1; unclear D gene. This clonotype was obtained from a man younger than 30 who received the YFV17D yellow fever vaccine. The material was PBMCs, obtained roughly 20 days after the first yellow fever vaccination. The CDR3 DNA reads TGTGCCAGCCGATGGGCAGGCAACACTGAAGCTTTCTTT. Residues: CASRWAGNTEAFF.